A selection of T cell receptor beta chains follows, all from one sample in a study of T cell responses to AZD1222 COVID-19 vaccine. Produced via immunoSEQ multiplex PCR; TCRdb's table is partial and in-frame only. The sample has 150,000 to 250,000 clones, approximately 90% seen once. The sequences come from peripheral blood, collected 28 days after the second AZD1222 dose. Every receptor here comes from an adult who received the AZD1222 COVID-19 vaccine. The CDR3 runs from the conserved cysteine through the conserved F or W. D genes are given only for firm matches. Only some rows state a clone size, as once, few, many or a class for expanded clones.

>TRBJ1-4|.|TRBV3-1/TRBV3-2|.
TGTGCCAGCAGCCTGGTCAGCTCAACTAATGAAAAACTGTTTTTT
CASSLVSSTNEKLFF
>TRBJ1-1|.|TRBV5-4|once
TGTGCCAGCAGCTCCGACTCGCGAGGGGACACTGAAGCTTTCTTT
CASSSDSRGDTEAFF
>TRBJ2-1|TRBD2|TRBV7-2|.
TGTGCCAGCAGCGCACTAGCCGGGAGGGTAGGCAATGAGCAGTTCTTC
CASSALAGRVGNEQFF
>TRBJ1-5|.|TRBV6-6|once
TGTGCCAGCAGGAGACAGGTCGATAGCAATCAGCCCCAGCATTTT
CASRRQVDSNQPQHF
>TRBJ2-2|TRBD2|TRBV19|.
TGTGCCACCTCTAGCGGGAGGGACACCGGGGAGCTGTTTTTT
CATSSGRDTGELFF
>TRBJ2-1|TRBD2|TRBV2|.
TGTGCCAGCAGTTTGACTAGCGGGGCCCCCTCGGAGCAGTTCTTC
CASSLTSGAPSEQFF
>TRBJ2-1|.|TRBV3-1/TRBV3-2|once
TGTGCCAGCAGCCAAGGTCCGGGAAGCTACAATGAGCAGTTCTTC
CASSQGPGSYNEQFF
>TRBJ1-1|.|TRBV27|.
TGTGCCAGCAGTTTCCTGGGAGGTGAAGCTTTCTTT
CASSFLGGEAFF
>TRBJ2-7|TRBD2|TRBV11-2|.
TGTGCCAGCAGCGTATCCGGGACTAGCGGGAGAAGCCGCGACGAGCAGTACTTC
CASSVSGTSGRSRDEQYF
>TRBJ2-5|TRBD1|TRBV7-9|.
TGTGCCAGCAGCCCTAACCGGGACAGGGGGGGAGAGACCCAGTACTTC
CASSPNRDRGGETQYF
>TRBJ2-1|TRBD1|TRBV7-2|.
TGTGCCAGCAGCTTAGGGACAGGAACCTACAATGAGCAGTTCTTC
CASSLGTGTYNEQFF
>TRBJ2-1|.|TRBV25-1|.
TGTGCCAGCAGTGTAACGGAGTGGGCCGAGCCGGGAAGTGAGCAGTTCTTC
CASSVTEWAEPGSEQFF
>TRBJ2-3|.|TRBV11-3|.
TGTGCCAGCAGCTTACAGCGGTACAAAGATACGCAGTATTTT
CASSLQRYKDTQYF
>TRBJ2-7|.|TRBV19|.
TGTGCCACCAGTATGGGGGATTCCTACGAGCAGTACTTC
CATSMGDSYEQYF
>TRBJ1-1|TRBD1|TRBV7-2|.
TGTGCCAGCAGCGTGACCGGGACAGGGGGGAGTGAAGCTTTCTTT
CASSVTGTGGSEAFF
>TRBJ1-6|TRBD1|TRBV5-7|once
TGTGCCAGCAGCCCGGGACAGGAGGATACCCTCCACTTT
CASSPGQEDTLHF
>TRBJ2-2|.|TRBV30|.
TGTGCCTGGAACTACCAAAACACCGGGGAGCTGTTTTTT
CAWNYQNTGELFF
>TRBJ2-5|.|TRBV4-1|.
TGCGCCAGCAGCCAAGTGCTATGGGGGACAGAGACCCAGTACTTC
CASSQVLWGTETQYF
>TRBJ1-2|.|TRBV5-4|.
TGTGCCAGCAGCTTGGCGGGGAAGCCCGGCTACACCTTC
CASSLAGKPGYTF
>TRBJ2-5|TRBD2|TRBV5-1|.
TGCGCCAGCAGTTCCAGCGGGGGGAGCCAAGAGACCCAGTACTTC
CASSSSGGSQETQYF
>TRBJ1-1|.|TRBV3-1/TRBV3-2|.
TGTGCCAGCAGCCAGAGACAGGTGAACACTGAAGCTTTCTTT
CASSQRQVNTEAFF
>TRBJ2-3|.|TRBV5-1|.
TGCGCCAGCAGCCCCGTAGCGGGCACAGATACGCAGTATTTT
CASSPVAGTDTQYF
>TRBJ2-5|.|TRBV25-1|.
TGTGCCAGCAGTGTACAGGGGGGGTTGGAGACCCAGTACTTC
CASSVQGGLETQYF
>TRBJ1-2|.|TRBV5-4|.
TGTGCCAGCAGCCTTCAGGGGACCTATGGCTACACCTTC
CASSLQGTYGYTF
>TRBJ1-3|TRBD1|TRBV27|few
TGTGCCAGCAGGGCTACAGGGGGCCACTCTGGAAACACCATATATTTT
CASRATGGHSGNTIYF
>TRBJ2-2|.|TRBV4-3|.
TGCGCCAGCAGCCAAGGAAGGGCATTCGCCTCTCAGGGGAACACCGGGGAGCTGTTTTTT
CASSQGRAFASQGNTGELFF
>TRBJ2-1|TRBD2|TRBV3-1/TRBV3-2|.
TGTGCCAGCAGCCCACAGACTAGCGGGAGTGGTCGGAATGAGCAGTTCTTC
CASSPQTSGSGRNEQFF
>TRBJ1-2|.|TRBV28|.
TGTGCCAGCAGTTCCCGACGACAGCTCTATGGCTACACCTTC
CASSSRRQLYGYTF
>TRBJ1-5|.|TRBV6-5|.
TGTGCCAGCACCGTACACCCGCCGCGTCAGCCCCAGCATTTT
CASTVHPPRQPQHF
>TRBJ2-5|.|TRBV30|.
TGTGCCTGGACGGAAGGTCCAGAGACCCAGTACTTC
CAWTEGPETQYF
>TRBJ2-2|TRBD2|TRBV11-2|.
TGTGCCAGCAGCCAACTAGCGGGAGGAGCCGGGGAGCTGTTTTTT
CASSQLAGGAGELFF
>TRBJ2-1|TRBD1|TRBV9|.
TGTGCCAGCAGCGTATGGGACAGTGGGTATCATGAGCAGTTCTTC
CASSVWDSGYHEQFF
>TRBJ2-2|TRBD1|TRBV10-3|.
TGTGCCATCAGTGTGGGACAGGGTAAAGGCGGGGAGCTGTTTTTT
CAISVGQGKGGELFF
>TRBJ1-3|.|TRBV9|.
TGTGCCAGCAGCGGCAAAATAGATGTATCTGGAAACACCATATATTTT
CASSGKIDVSGNTIYF
>TRBJ1-5|.|TRBV24-1|.
TGTGCCACCAGTGACAGTTCCTTAGGGGGTCAGCCCCAGCATTTT
CATSDSSLGGQPQHF
>TRBJ1-2|.|TRBV14|.
TGTGCCAGCAGCCAAGAGGGAGGAGGCTACACCTTC
CASSQEGGGYTF
>TRBJ2-5|TRBD2|TRBV11-1|once
TGTGCCACGTCGATGAGCGGGAAAGAGACCCAGTACTTC
CATSMSGKETQYF
>TRBJ2-1|TRBD2|TRBV3-1/TRBV3-2|.
TGTGCCAGCAGCCAAGTACTAGCGGGAATGGATGAGCAGTTCTTC
CASSQVLAGMDEQFF
>TRBJ2-3|.|TRBV11-2|.
TGTGCCAGCAGCTTATTCGGTCAGGGGACCCGCACAGATACGCAGTATTTT
CASSLFGQGTRTDTQYF
>TRBJ2-1|TRBD2|TRBV24-1|.
TGTGCCACCAGCGTAGCGGGATTAAGAGAGCAGTTCTTC
CATSVAGLREQFF
>TRBJ2-7|TRBD2|TRBV11-2|.
TGTGCCAGCACTTGGACTAGCGGGTACGAGCAGTACTTC
CASTWTSGYEQYF
>TRBJ2-1|.|TRBV12-5|.
TGTGCTAGTGGTTCTCCTACAGGGAACTCCTACAATGAGCAGTTCTTC
CASGSPTGNSYNEQFF
>TRBJ1-2|.|TRBV28|.
TGTGCCAGCAGGGGGGGCTCCCCGTTAGCGAACTATGGCTACACCTTC
CASRGGSPLANYGYTF
>TRBJ1-3|TRBD1|TRBV30|once
TGTGCCTGGAGTGATAAGGGGGCAGACACCATATATTTT
CAWSDKGADTIYF
>TRBJ2-1|.|TRBV10-3|.
TGTGCCATCAGTGAGACGGGAGACCCCGGAGGGACCTACAATGAGCAGTTCTTC
CAISETGDPGGTYNEQFF
>TRBJ1-2|TRBD1|TRBV30|.
TGTGCCTGGAGTGTTTTAGGGACAGGGATTAACTATGGCTACACCTTC
CAWSVLGTGINYGYTF
>TRBJ2-1|TRBD1|TRBV19|.
TGTGCCAGTACCACGGGACAGGGAGCCTACAATGAGCAGTTCTTC
CASTTGQGAYNEQFF
>TRBJ2-2|.|TRBV5-1|.
TGCGCCAGCAGCACCGGGACGCAATACACCGGGGAGCTGTTTTTT
CASSTGTQYTGELFF
>TRBJ1-6|TRBD1|TRBV30|.
TGTGCCTGCGGGGGACAGGGGGCGGTTTCACCCCTCCACTTT
CACGGQGAVSPLHF
>TRBJ1-2|.|TRBV2|once
TGTGCCAGCAGAAGGGATCAGGGTAGCTATGGCTACACCTTC
CASRRDQGSYGYTF
>TRBJ1-5|.|TRBV28|.
TGTGCCAGCAGCCTGGTCGGGGTAATGGGTCAGCCCCAGCATTTT
CASSLVGVMGQPQHF